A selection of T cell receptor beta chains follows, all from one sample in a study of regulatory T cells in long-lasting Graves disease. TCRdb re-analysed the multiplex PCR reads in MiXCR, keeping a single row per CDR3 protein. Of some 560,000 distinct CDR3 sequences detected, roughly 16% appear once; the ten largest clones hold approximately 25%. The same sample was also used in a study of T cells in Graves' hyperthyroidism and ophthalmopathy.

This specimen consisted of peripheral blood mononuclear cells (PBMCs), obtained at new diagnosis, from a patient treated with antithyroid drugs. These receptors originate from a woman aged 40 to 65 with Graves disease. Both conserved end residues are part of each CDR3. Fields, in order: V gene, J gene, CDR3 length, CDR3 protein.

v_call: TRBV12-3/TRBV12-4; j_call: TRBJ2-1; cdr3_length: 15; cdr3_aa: CASSLVLAGYNEQFF
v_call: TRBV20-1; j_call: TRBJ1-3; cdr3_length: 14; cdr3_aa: CSARKGPSGNTIYF
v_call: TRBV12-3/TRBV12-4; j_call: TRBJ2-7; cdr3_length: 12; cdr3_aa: CASSLALYEQYF
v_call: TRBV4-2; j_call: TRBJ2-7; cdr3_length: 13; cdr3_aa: CASSQGEEGEKYF
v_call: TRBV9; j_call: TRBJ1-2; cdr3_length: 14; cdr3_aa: CASSGRGANYGYTF
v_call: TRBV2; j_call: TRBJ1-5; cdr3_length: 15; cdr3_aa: CASSEDIGSNQPQHF
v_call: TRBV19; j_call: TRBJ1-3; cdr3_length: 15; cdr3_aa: CASSRTTASGNTIYF
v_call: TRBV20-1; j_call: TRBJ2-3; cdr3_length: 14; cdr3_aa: CSAPRGSRADTQYF
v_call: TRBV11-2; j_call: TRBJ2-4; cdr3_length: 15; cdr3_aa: CATRGLAGAKNIQYF
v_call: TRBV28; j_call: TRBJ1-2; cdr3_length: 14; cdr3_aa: CASTGMTGDYGYTF
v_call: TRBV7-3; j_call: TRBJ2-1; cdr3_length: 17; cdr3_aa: CASSSGLAGGLYNEQFF
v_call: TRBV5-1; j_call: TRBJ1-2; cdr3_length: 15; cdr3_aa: CASSSGDTSLYGYTF
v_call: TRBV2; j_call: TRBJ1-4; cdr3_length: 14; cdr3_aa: CASRETGVGEKLFF
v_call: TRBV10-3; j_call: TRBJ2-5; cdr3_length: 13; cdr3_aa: CASVGTSGETQYF
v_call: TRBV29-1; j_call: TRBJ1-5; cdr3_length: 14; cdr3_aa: CSVGKGAKGEPQHF
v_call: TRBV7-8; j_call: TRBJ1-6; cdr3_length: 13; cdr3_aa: CATGAAFNSPLHF
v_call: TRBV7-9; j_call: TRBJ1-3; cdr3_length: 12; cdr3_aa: CASLLSGNTIYF
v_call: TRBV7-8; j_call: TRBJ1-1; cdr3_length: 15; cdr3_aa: CASSLRKHSNTEAFF
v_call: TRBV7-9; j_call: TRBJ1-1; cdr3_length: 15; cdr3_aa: CASSTNRGRDTEAFF
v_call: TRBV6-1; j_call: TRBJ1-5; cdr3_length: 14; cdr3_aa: CASVQIYSNQPQHF
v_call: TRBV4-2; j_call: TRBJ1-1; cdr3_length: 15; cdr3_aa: CASSQDLEGFTEAFF
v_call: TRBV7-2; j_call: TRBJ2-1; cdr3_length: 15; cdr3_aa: CASSLAGQFYNEQFF
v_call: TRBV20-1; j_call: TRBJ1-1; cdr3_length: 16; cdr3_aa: CSARSLGRSANTEAFF
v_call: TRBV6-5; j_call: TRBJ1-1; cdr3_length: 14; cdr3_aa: CASSYDRTGTEAFF
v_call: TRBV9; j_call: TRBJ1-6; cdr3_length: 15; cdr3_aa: CASSTGQAHNSPLHF
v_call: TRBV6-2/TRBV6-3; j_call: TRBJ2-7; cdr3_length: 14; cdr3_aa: CASRKGTAVYEQYF
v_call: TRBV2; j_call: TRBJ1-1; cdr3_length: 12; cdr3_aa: CASSPLGNPAFF
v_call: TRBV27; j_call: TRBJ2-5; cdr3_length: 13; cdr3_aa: CASSDSLQETQYF
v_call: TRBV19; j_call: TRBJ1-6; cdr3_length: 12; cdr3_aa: CASSRDSKALHF
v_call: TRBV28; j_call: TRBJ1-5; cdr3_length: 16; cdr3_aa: CASSRIGTGENQPQHF
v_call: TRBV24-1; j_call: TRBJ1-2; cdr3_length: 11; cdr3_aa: CATRGMGGYTF
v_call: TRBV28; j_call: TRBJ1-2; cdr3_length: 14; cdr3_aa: CASRALGTTYGYTF
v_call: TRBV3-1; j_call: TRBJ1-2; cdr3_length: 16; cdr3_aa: CASSQEGGSQGSGYTF
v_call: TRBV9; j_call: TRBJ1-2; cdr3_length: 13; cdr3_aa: CASRDDRGYGYTF
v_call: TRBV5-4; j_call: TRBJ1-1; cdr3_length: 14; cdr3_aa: CASSSRGEETEAFF
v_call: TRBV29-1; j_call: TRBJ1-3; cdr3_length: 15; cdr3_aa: CSGRSAGGAGNTIYF
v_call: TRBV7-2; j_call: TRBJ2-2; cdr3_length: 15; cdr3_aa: CASSLDRPNTGELFF
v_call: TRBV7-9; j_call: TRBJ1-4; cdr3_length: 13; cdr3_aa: CASSWGRAEKLFF
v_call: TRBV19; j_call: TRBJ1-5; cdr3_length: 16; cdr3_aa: CASSPALESLNQPQHF
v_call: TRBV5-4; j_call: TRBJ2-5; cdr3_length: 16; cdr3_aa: CASNPDPGLAGETQYF
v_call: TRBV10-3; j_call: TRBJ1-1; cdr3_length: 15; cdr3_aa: CAISPKQGGNTEAFF
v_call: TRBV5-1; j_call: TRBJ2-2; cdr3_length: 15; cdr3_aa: CASSWTVVNTGELFF
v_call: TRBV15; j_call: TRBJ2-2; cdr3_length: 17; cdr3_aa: CATSRNPGTGGTGELFF